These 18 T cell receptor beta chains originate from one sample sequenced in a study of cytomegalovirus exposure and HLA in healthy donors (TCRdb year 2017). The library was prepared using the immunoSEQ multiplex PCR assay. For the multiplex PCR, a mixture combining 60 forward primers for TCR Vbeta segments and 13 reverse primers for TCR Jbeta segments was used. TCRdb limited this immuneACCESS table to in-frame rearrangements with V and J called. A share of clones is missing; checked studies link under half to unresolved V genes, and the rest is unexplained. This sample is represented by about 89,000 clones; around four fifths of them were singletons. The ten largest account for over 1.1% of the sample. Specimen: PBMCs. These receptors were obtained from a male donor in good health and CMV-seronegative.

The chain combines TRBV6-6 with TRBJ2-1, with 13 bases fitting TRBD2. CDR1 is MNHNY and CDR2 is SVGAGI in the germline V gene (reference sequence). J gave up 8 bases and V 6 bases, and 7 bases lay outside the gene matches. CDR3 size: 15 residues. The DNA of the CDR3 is TGTGCCAGCAGGGACGGGACTAGCGGGATCGATGAGCAGTTCTTC. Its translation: CASRDGTSGIDEQFF.

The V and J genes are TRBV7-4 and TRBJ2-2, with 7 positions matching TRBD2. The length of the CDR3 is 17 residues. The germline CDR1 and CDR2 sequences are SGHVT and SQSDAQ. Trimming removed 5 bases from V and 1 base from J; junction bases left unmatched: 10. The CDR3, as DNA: TGTGCCAGCAGCCATGGCCGGCGGGAGATGAACACCGGGGAGCTGTTTTTT. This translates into CASSHGRREMNTGELFF. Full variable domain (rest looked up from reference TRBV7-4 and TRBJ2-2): GAGVSQSPRYKVAKRGRDVALRCDSISGHVTLYWYRQTLGQGSEVLTYSQSDAQRDKSGRPSGRFSAERPERSVSTLKIQRTEQGDSAVYLCASSHGRREMNTGELFFGEGSRLTVL.

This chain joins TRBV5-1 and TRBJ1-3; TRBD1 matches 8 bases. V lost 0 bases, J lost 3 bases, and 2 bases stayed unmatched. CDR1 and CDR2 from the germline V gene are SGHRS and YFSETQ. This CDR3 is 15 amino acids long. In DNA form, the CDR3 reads TGCGCCAGCAGCTTGGGACAGGGGTATGGAAACACCATATATTTT. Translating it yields CASSLGQGYGNTIYF.

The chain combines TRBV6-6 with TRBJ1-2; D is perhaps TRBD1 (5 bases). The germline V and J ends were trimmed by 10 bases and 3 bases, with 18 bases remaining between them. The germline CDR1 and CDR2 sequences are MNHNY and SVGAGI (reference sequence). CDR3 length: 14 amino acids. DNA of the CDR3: TGTGCCACTGGTCCAACAGGAGACTACTATGGCTACACCTTC. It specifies CATGPTGDYYGYTF.

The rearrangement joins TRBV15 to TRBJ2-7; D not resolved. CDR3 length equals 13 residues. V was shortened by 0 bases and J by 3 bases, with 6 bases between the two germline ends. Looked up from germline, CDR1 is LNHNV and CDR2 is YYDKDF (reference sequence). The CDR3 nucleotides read TGTGCCACCAGCAGAGATAAGAGCTACGAGCAGTACTTC. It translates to CATSRDKSYEQYF.

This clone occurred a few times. DNA of the CDR3: TGCGCCAGCAGCCCCAGACTAGCCGGGGAGCTGTTTTTT. As protein: CASSPRLAGELFF. The V gene is TRBV5-1, the J gene TRBJ2-2, with D maybe TRBD2 (6 bases). CDR1 is SGHRS and CDR2 is YFSETQ in the germline V gene. V was clipped by 4 bases and J by 6 bases, with 10 bases between them. This CDR3 region has 13 residues.

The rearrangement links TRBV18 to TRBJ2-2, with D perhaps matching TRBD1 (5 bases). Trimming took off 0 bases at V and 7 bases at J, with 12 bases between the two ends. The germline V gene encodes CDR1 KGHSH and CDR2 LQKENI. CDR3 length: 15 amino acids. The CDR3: CASSPPDNPYGELFF. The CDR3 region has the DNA TGTGCCAGCTCACCACCGGACAACCCTTACGGGGAGCTGTTTTTT.

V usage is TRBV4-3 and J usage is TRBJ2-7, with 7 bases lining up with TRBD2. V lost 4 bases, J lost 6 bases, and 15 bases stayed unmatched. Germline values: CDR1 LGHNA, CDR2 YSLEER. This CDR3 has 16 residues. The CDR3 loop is CASSPRRGGSAGEQYF. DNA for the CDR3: TGCGCCAGCAGCCCGCGGAGGGGCGGGAGTGCGGGCGAGCAGTACTTC.

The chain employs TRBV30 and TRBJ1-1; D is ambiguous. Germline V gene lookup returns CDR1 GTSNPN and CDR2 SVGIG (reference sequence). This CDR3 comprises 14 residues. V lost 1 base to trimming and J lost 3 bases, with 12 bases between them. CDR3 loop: CAWSANREDTEAFF. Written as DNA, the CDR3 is TGTGCCTGGAGTGCCAACCGGGAGGACACTGAAGCTTTCTTT.

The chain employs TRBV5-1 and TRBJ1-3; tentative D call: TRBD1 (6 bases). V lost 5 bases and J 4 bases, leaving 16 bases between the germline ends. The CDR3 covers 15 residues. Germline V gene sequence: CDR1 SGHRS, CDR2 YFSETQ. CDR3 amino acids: CASSQGFGTGNTIYF. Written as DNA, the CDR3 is TGCGCCAGCAGTCAGGGGTTCGGGACGGGAAACACCATATATTTT.

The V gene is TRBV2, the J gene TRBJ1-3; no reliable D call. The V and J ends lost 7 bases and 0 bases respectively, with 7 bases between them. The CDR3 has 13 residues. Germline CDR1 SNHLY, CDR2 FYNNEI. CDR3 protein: CASTGNSGNTIYF. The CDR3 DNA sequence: TGTGCCAGCACCGGGAACTCTGGAAACACCATATATTTT.

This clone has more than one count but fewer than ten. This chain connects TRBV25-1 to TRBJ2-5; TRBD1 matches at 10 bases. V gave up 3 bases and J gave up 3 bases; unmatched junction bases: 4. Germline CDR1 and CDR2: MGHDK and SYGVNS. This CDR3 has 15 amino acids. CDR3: CASSDLGQGKETQYF. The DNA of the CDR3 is TGTGCCAGCAGTGACTTGGGACAGGGGAAAGAGACCCAGTACTTC. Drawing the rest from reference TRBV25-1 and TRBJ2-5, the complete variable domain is EADIYQTPRYLVIGTGKKITLECSQTMGHDKMYWYQQDPGMELHLIHYSYGVNSTEKGDLSSESTVSRIRTEHFPLTLESARPSHTSQYLCASSDLGQGKETQYFGPGTRLLVL.

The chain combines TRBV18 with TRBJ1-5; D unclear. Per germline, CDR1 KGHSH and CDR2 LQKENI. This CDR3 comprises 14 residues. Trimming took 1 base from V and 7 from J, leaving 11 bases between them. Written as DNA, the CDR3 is TGTGCCAGCTCACCACAGAGGGTGGGGCAGCCCCAGCATTTT. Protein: CASSPQRVGQPQHF.

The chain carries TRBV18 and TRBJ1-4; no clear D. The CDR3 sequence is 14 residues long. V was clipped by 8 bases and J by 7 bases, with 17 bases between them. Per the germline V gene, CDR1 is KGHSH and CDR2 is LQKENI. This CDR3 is CASEKKGGLEKLFF. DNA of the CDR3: TGTGCCAGCGAAAAGAAAGGCGGCCTTGAAAAACTGTTTTTT.

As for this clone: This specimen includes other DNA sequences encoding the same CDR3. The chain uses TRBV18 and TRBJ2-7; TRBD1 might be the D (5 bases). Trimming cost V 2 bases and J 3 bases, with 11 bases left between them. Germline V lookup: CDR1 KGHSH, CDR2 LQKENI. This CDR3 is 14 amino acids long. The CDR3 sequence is CASSPSQGRYEQYF. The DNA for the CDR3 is TGTGCCAGCTCACCAAGCCAGGGCCGCTACGAGCAGTACTTC.

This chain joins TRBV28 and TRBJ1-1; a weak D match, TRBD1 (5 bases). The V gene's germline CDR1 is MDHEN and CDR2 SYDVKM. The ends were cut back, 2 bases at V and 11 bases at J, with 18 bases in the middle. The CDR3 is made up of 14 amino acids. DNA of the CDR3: TGTGCCAGCAGTTTAGTTTATCCTATCCGGGGGGCTTTCTTT. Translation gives CASSLVYPIRGAFF.

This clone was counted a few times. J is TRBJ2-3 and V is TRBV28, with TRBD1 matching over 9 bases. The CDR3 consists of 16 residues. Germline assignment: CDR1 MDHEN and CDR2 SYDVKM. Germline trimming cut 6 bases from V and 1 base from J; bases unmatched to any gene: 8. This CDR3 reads CASRNPRDRGTDTQYF. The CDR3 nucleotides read TGTGCCAGCAGAAACCCCCGGGACAGGGGCACAGATACGCAGTATTTT.

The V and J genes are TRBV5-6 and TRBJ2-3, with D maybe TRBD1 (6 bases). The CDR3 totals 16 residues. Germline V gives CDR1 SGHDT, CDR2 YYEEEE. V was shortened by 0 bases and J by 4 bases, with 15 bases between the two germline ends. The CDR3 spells CASSLGGLRGADTQYF. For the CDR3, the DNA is TGTGCCAGCAGCTTGGGGGGGCTTCGAGGGGCAGATACGCAGTATTTT.